This T cell receptor beta chain was retrieved from a study of blood T cell repertoires in COVID-19. Across the whole study: Samples representing acute and convalescent COVID-19 were sourced from the United States, Italy and Spain.

The J segment lost 2 bases and the V segment lost 0 bases, leaving 3 bases of the junction unmatched. The CDR3 spans 15 residues. The germline CDR1 and CDR2 sequences are SGDLS and YYNGEE. TCRdb's table, derived via immunoSEQ multiplex PCR, lists solely in-frame clones and lacks some. The sample holds about 70,000 clones; around 77% are singletons and the top ten take 8.5% to 10%. The chain couples TRBV9 to TRBJ1-2, with 8 bases identical to TRBD1. The sequencing sample was made of peripheral blood. The receptor comes from a human donor in a cohort sampled during active COVID-19. The CDR3 loop reads CASSVVRTGNYGYTF. The CDR3 DNA follows: TGTGCCAGCAGCGTAGTAAGGACAGGGAACTATGGCTACACCTTC.